The 27 T cell receptor beta chains reported below all come from one sample, sequenced in a study of OX40 agonist ivuxolimab in advanced cancers. Sequencing was performed with immunoSEQ multiplex PCR; in TCRdb, only in-frame clones are kept and a portion is missing. The sample lists roughly 60,000 clones, around 90% occurring once. The starting material was CD4+ or CD8+ T cells sorted from blood, obtained in a trial of the OX40 agonist ivuxolimab. The receptors derive from an adult with an advanced solid tumor such as melanoma, head and neck, liver or kidney cancer.

This clone was detected only once. V gene TRBV13 combines with J gene TRBJ2-5; 8 bases match TRBD1. The end of the DNA aligns better with TRBJ2-7, so the J call may be wrong. Germline V CDR1 and CDR2: PRHDT, FYEKMQ (reference sequence). The CDR3 is 15 amino acids. The CDR3 DNA is TGTGCCAGCAGCGTTGATCGGGACAGGATCTACGAGCAGTACTTC. Translating gives CASSVDRDRIYEQYF.

This chain uses TRBV5-1 with TRBJ2-2; D ambiguous. Germline lookup yields CDR1 SGHRS and CDR2 YFSETQ. The CDR3 is made up of 13 amino acids. V was cut by 4 bases and J by 8 bases, with 12 bases left in between. CDR3 nucleotide sequence: TGCGCCAGCAGCAGGTTGGGCAATGGGGAGCTGTTTTTT. It codes for CASSRLGNGELFF.

The chain has TRBV10-2 and TRBJ1-2; 11 nucleotides agree with TRBD1. Germline V CDR1 and CDR2: WSHSY, SAAADI. Trimming cost V 5 bases and J 8 bases; bases outside gene matches: 10. The CDR3 totals 15 residues. CDR3 in DNA: TGCGCCAGCAGTAACCAGGACAGGGGGCTCGGGGGCTACACCTTC. Protein: CASSNQDRGLGGYTF.

The chain uses TRBV5-5 and TRBJ2-7, with D perhaps TRBD2 (7 bases). The CDR3 length is 15 residues. Trimming cost V 3 bases and J 3 bases, with 16 bases left between them. Germline V gene data show CDR1 as SGHKS and CDR2 as YYEKEE (reference sequence). The CDR3 coding sequence is TGTGCCAGCAGCTCCCGAGGGGGGAGGGACTACGAGCAGTACTTC. It codes for CASSSRGGRDYEQYF.

The chain uses TRBV27 and TRBJ2-3, with D tentatively TRBD1 or TRBD2 (5 bases each). This CDR3 has 14 amino acids. The germline CDR1 and CDR2 sequences are MNHEY and SMNVEV (reference sequence). V was trimmed by 7 bases and J by 6 bases, leaving 17 bases between them. CDR3 sequence: CASKVRPGADTQYF. CDR3 nucleotide sequence: TGTGCCAGCAAAGTTCGCCCCGGGGCCGATACGCAGTATTTT.

The chain joins TRBV19 to TRBJ2-5; 9 nucleotides align to TRBD2. CDR1 is LNHDA, CDR2 SQIVND, per germline (reference sequence). The V segment lost 5 bases and the J segment 2 bases; nucleotides outside the gene matches: 6. CDR3 length equals 15 residues. For the CDR3, the DNA is TGTGCCAGTAGTTCCCCGGGACTAGCACAAGAGACCCAGTACTTC. Protein product: CASSSPGLAQETQYF.

This clone appeared a single time. The rearrangement joins TRBV7-2 to TRBJ1-1, with TRBD1 as a possible D gene (5 bases). CDR1 and CDR2 from the germline V gene are SGHTA and FQGNSA. CDR3 length equals 15 residues. V gave up 1 base and J gave up 4 bases, with 13 bases separating them. This CDR3 reads CASSLDGAGATEAFF. CDR3 sequence (DNA): TGTGCCAGCAGCTTAGATGGGGCCGGGGCCACTGAAGCTTTCTTT. Supplemented by reference TRBV7-2 and TRBJ1-1, the full variable domain reads GAGVSQSPSNKVTEKGKDVELRCDPISGHTALYWYRQSLGQGLEFLIYFQGNSAPDKSGLPSDRFSAERTGGSVSTLTIQRTQQEDSAVYLCASSLDGAGATEAFFGQGTRLTVV.

The chain carries TRBV5-1 and TRBJ2-1; the D gene is possibly TRBD2 (5 bases). Trimming stripped 2 bases from V and 7 bases from J, with 7 bases between. Germline V lookup: CDR1 SGHRS, CDR2 YFSETQ. The length of the CDR3 is 12 residues. DNA for the CDR3: TGCGCCAGCAGCTTACGGGATAATGAGCAGTTCTTC. Amino acid sequence: CASSLRDNEQFF.

This chain links TRBV6-5 with TRBJ1-6, with a tentative D call TRBD1 (5 bases). Trimming cost V 0 bases and J 6 bases, with 9 bases left between them. CDR1 is MNHEY, CDR2 SVGAGI, per germline. This CDR3 is 15 amino acids long. The DNA of the CDR3 is TGTGCCAGCAGTTACTCGGTTCAGGGTAATTCACCCCTCCACTTT. Translation gives CASSYSVQGNSPLHF.

The chain is built from TRBV29-1 and TRBJ1-1; 7 bases line up with TRBD1. CDR3 size: 12 residues. CDR1 and CDR2 from the germline V gene are SQVTM and ANQGSEA. Trimming at V came to 7 bases and at J to 5 bases, leaving 7 bases not matched to a gene. CDR3 protein: CSATTGWTEAFF. The CDR3, as DNA: TGCAGCGCTACGACAGGGTGGACTGAAGCTTTCTTT.

The chain uses TRBV9 and TRBJ2-7; 7 bases align to TRBD1. Per germline, CDR1 SGDLS and CDR2 YYNGEE. The junction had 9 bases not matched to a gene; V was cut back by 3 bases and J by 0 bases. This CDR3 has 16 residues. The CDR3 region is CASSDRTGVLSYEQYF. DNA of the CDR3: TGTGCCAGCAGCGACCGGACAGGAGTCCTCTCCTACGAGCAGTACTTC.

This chain joins TRBV11-2 and TRBJ1-6, with 7 bases aligning to TRBD1. This CDR3 contains 14 residues. The germline V gene encodes CDR1 SGHAT and CDR2 FQNNGV. The junction had 11 bases not matched to a gene; V was cut back by 5 bases and J by 13 bases. DNA of the CDR3: TGTGCCAGCAGCCCCGAGGGGGCCTTTTGGCCCCTCCACTTT. Translated: CASSPEGAFWPLHF.

The J gene is TRBJ1-1, the V gene TRBV9, with unresolved D. V dropped 0 bases and J dropped 4 bases, with 10 bases sitting between them. This CDR3 contains 14 residues. In germline, CDR1 is SGDLS, CDR2 YYNGEE. The CDR3 bases are TGTGCCAGCAGCGTAGAAAGGGAGCGCACTGAAGCTTTCTTT. Amino acids: CASSVERERTEAFF.

The chain joins TRBV18 to TRBJ2-7, with 8 bases lining up with TRBD2. Per the germline V gene, CDR1 is KGHSH and CDR2 is LQKENI. There are 16 residues in the CDR3. V lost 3 bases, J lost 4 bases, and 11 bases stayed unmatched. The CDR3 DNA follows: TGTGCCAGCTCACCTACCGCAGCGGGGGCCTTTTACGAGCAGTACTTC. Amino acid sequence: CASSPTAAGAFYEQYF.

In nucleotides, the CDR3 is TGCAGCGTTGAAGATCGACCTAGCAACAATGAGCAGTTCTTC. Translated, it gives CSVEDRPSNNEQFF. The chain employs TRBV29-1 and TRBJ2-1; perhaps TRBD2 as D (5 bases). The germline V gene has CDR1 SQVTM and CDR2 ANQGSEA. This CDR3 spans 14 amino acids. With 0 bases removed from V and 5 bases from J, the gap between germline ends came to 11 bases.

A few counts support this clone. This chain uses TRBV4-3 with TRBJ1-5, with 9 bases lining up with TRBD1. There are 17 residues in the CDR3. With 3 bases clipped from V and 5 bases from J, the junction kept 11 bases outside the gene matches. CDR1 and CDR2 (germline): LGHNA, YSLEER. As DNA, the CDR3 is TGCGCCAGCAGCCAGGACCCCGGGACAGGGTGGGATCAGCCCCAGCATTTT. It translates to CASSQDPGTGWDQPQHF.

The chain recombines TRBV18 with TRBJ1-6; D might be TRBD1 (6 bases). The ends were cut back, 3 bases at V and 7 bases at J, with 16 bases in the middle. Germline CDR1 is KGHSH and CDR2 is LQKENI. This CDR3 comprises 16 residues. In DNA form, the CDR3 reads TGTGCCAGCTCACCCCTCCGGGGGCCGGAGAATTCACCCCTCCACTTT. Translation: CASSPLRGPENSPLHF.

The chain combines TRBV19 with TRBJ2-3; 9 bases agree with TRBD1. Germline V gene sequence: CDR1 LNHDA, CDR2 SQIVND (reference sequence). With V trimmed by 4 bases and J by 2 bases, 7 bases remained unmatched. The CDR3 is 16 amino acids. CDR3 sequence: CASSRTGEMPTDTQYF. The CDR3 nucleotides read TGTGCCAGTAGTAGGACAGGGGAGATGCCCACAGATACGCAGTATTTT.

This clone has just one count. This rearrangement joins TRBV28 to TRBJ2-3; 10 nucleotides align to TRBD1. Looked up from germline, CDR1 is MDHEN and CDR2 is SYDVKM. The junction had 14 bases not matched to a gene; V was cut back by 5 bases and J by 6 bases. The CDR3 loop spans 17 amino acids. Here the CDR3 DNA reads TGTGCCAGCAGTGCCTCTCCGGGACAGGGGTATGGCGATACGCAGTATTTT. Amino acid sequence: CASSASPGQGYGDTQYF.

The gene calls are TRBV30 and TRBJ1-3; the D gene is possibly TRBD1 (5 bases). This CDR3 region has 12 residues. Germline values: CDR1 GTSNPN, CDR2 SVGIG (reference sequence). Trimming cost V 8 bases and J 2 bases, with 10 bases left between them. CDR3 sequence reads: CARGGAGNTIYF. DNA for the CDR3: TGTGCCCGCGGGGGGGCTGGAAACACCATATATTTT.

The chain combines TRBV7-9 with TRBJ2-7, with D perhaps given as TRBD1 or TRBD2 (6 bases each). Germline values: CDR1 SEHNR, CDR2 FQNEAQ (reference sequence). This CDR3 region has 15 residues. Trimming pared 1 base from V and 3 bases from J, leaving 13 bases between. CDR3 sequence reads: CASSLEGGDLYEQYF. The CDR3 nucleotides read TGTGCCAGCAGCTTAGAGGGGGGAGACCTCTACGAGCAGTACTTC. The complete variable domain, with remaining parts taken from reference TRBV7-9 and TRBJ2-7, reads DTGVSQNPRHKITKRGQNVTFRCDPISEHNRLYWYRQTLGQGPEFLTYFQNEAQLEKSRLLSDRFSAERPKGSFSTLEIQRTEQGDSAMYLCASSLEGGDLYEQYFGPGTRLTVT.

This rearrangement joins TRBV4-3 to TRBJ2-4; the D is unclear. The CDR3 totals 16 residues. V was clipped by 0 bases and J by 8 bases, with 17 bases between them. Germline V gene data show CDR1 as LGHNA and CDR2 as YSLEER. As DNA, the CDR3 is TGCGCCAGCAGCCAAGATCTCCATGTGGCAATGGACATTCAGTACTTC. This translates into CASSQDLHVAMDIQYF.

This chain uses TRBV10-3 with TRBJ1-4, with D possibly being TRBD1 (6 bases). There are 15 residues in the CDR3. Germline assignment: CDR1 ENHRY and CDR2 SYGVKD. V dropped 4 bases and J dropped 4 bases, with 13 bases sitting between them. Here the CDR3 DNA reads TGTGCCATCAGTGCGTCGGACAGAGTTAATGAAAAACTGTTTTTT. It encodes CAISASDRVNEKLFF.

The chain combines TRBV27 with TRBJ2-1; D is unresolved. The CDR3 covers 13 residues. Germline V CDR1 and CDR2: MNHEY, SMNVEV (reference sequence). V gave up 6 bases and J gave up 4 bases, with 10 bases separating them. The CDR3 DNA sequence: TGTGCCAGCAGCTCCGTGGGGTACAATGAGCAGTTCTTC. It translates to CASSSVGYNEQFF.

The chain employs TRBV5-8 and TRBJ1-1; D gene uncertain. Germline CDR1 is SGHTS and CDR2 is YDEGEE. The CDR3 contains 14 residues. The V gene lost 4 bases and the J gene lost 1 base, with 11 bases spanning the gap. The CDR3 is CASSRLTPNTEAFF. CDR3 nucleotide sequence: TGTGCCAGCAGCAGATTGACCCCGAACACTGAAGCTTTCTTT.

The chain recombines TRBV4-3 with TRBJ2-1, with D unresolved. V dropped 3 bases and J dropped 4 bases, with 13 bases sitting between them. The CDR3 is 15 amino acids. Germline V gene lookup returns CDR1 LGHNA and CDR2 YSLEER. The CDR3 protein is CASSQNTFSYNEQFF. As DNA, the CDR3 is TGCGCCAGCAGCCAGAACACATTCTCGTACAATGAGCAGTTCTTC.

This clone has a handful of counts. The J gene is TRBJ2-1, the V gene TRBV7-8, with TRBD2 matching over 7 bases. The CDR3 has 17 residues. The ends lost 5 bases at V and 1 base at J; junction bases unmatched: 11. Germline CDR1 is SGHVS and CDR2 is FQNEAQ. CDR3 loop: CASSPPLREASYNEQFF. The CDR3 coding sequence is TGTGCCAGCAGCCCACCCCTTCGGGAGGCGTCCTACAATGAGCAGTTCTTC.